Below are 19 T cell receptor beta chains sequenced from a single sample in a study of OX40 agonist ivuxolimab in advanced cancers. Measured with immunoSEQ multiplex PCR; TCRdb has only the in-frame clones, and not every one. The sample contains about 40,000 clones, around 88% of which appear only once. The input for sequencing was CD4+ or CD8+ T cells sorted from blood, taken in a trial of the OX40 agonist ivuxolimab. The receptors were gathered from an adult with an advanced solid tumor such as melanoma, head and neck, liver or kidney cancer.

This clone was detected only once. The gene calls are TRBV5-1 and TRBJ2-3; D remains ambiguous. V gave up 5 bases and J gave up 2 bases, with 12 bases separating them. This CDR3 is 14 amino acids long. Germline values: CDR1 SGHRS, CDR2 YFSETQ. CDR3 residues: CASSPGQATDTQYF. The DNA for the CDR3 is TGCGCCAGCAGTCCAGGTCAGGCCACAGATACGCAGTATTTT.

CDR3 sequence (DNA): TGTGCCAGCAGCCGCGGACTGAACAATGAGCAGTTCTTC. Its protein is CASSRGLNNEQFF. The chain couples TRBV7-3 to TRBJ2-1; a possible D gene is TRBD2 (5 bases). This CDR3 spans 13 amino acids. V shed 5 bases and J shed 5 bases, with 10 bases lying between them. Germline lookup yields CDR1 SGHTA and CDR2 FQGTGA.

The V call is TRBV7-2, the J call TRBJ1-2; 10 bases are shared with TRBD1. The J segment lost 5 bases and the V segment lost 5 bases, leaving 8 bases of the junction unmatched. From germline, CDR1 is SGHTA and CDR2 FQGNSA. This CDR3 comprises 15 residues. The CDR3 sequence: CASSPRQGAGYGYTF. For the CDR3, the DNA is TGTGCCAGCAGCCCCCGACAGGGGGCAGGTTATGGCTACACCTTC. The entire variable domain, with the rest obtained from reference TRBV7-2 and TRBJ1-2, is as follows: GAGVSQSPSNKVTEKGKDVELRCDPISGHTALYWYRQSLGQGLEFLIYFQGNSAPDKSGLPSDRFSAERTGGSVSTLTIQRTQQEDSAVYLCASSPRQGAGYGYTFGSGTRLTVV.

The J gene is TRBJ2-1, the V gene TRBV2; possible D gene TRBD2, 5 bases. Trimming removed 4 bases at V and 6 bases at J, with 10 bases between. The CDR3 contains 13 residues. Germline values: CDR1 SNHLY, CDR2 FYNNEI. CDR3 sequence (DNA): TGTGCCAGCAGTGTAATGGGAGCCAATGAGCAGTTCTTC. Protein: CASSVMGANEQFF.

V gene TRBV5-7 combines with J gene TRBJ1-5; 8 bases map to TRBD1. TRBV5-7 is an ORF, and what it does is uncertain. The CDR3 has 19 amino acids. With 4 bases clipped from V and 0 bases from J, the junction kept 15 bases outside the gene matches. CDR3 in amino acids: CASSINGTGYPDSNQPQHF. DNA for the CDR3: TGTGCCAGCAGCATTAACGGGACAGGATATCCGGATAGCAATCAGCCCCAGCATTTT.

The chain uses TRBV5-6 and TRBJ2-1, with TRBD2 identical over 12 bases. The V gene end was trimmed by 7 bases and the J gene end by 9 bases; junction bases not matched to a gene: 8. This CDR3 region has 14 residues. The germline gives CDR1 SGHDT, CDR2 YYEEEE. This chain's CDR3 is CASGGLAGRGEQFF. The CDR3 DNA reads TGTGCCAGCGGTGGACTAGCGGGGAGAGGTGAGCAGTTCTTC.

V is TRBV10-3 and J is TRBJ1-1; a possible D gene is TRBD1 (6 bases). Germline CDR1 reads ENHRY; CDR2 reads SYGVKD. The CDR3 contains 13 residues. V was trimmed by 6 bases and J by 5 bases, leaving 13 bases between them. CDR3 region: CAIRQGERTEAFF. In DNA form, the CDR3 reads TGTGCCATCAGACAGGGAGAGCGGACTGAAGCTTTCTTT.

V and J are TRBV7-5 and TRBJ1-5; the table assigns TRBD1, which was not confirmed against the DNA. TRBV7-5 is tagged as a pseudogene. This CDR3 is 17 amino acids long. The CDR3 DNA reads TGTGTCAGAAGCCCCTTCAGTGGGACAGTTGGCTTTCTGGTCCAGCATTTT. It is translated as CVRSPFSGTVGFLVQHF.

The chain links TRBV19 to TRBJ1-5, with 9 bases matching TRBD1. J lost 6 bases, V lost 5 bases, and 14 bases had no gene match. The CDR3 is made up of 17 amino acids. Germline-derived CDR1 and CDR2 are LNHDA and SQIVND (reference sequence). DNA of the CDR3: TGTGCCAGTAGTCCTCGGCGACCGGGACAGGGAATTCAGCCCCAGCATTTT. This codes for CASSPRRPGQGIQPQHF.

The chain couples TRBV5-1 to TRBJ2-3; weak D call: TRBD2 (7 bases). V was pared by 1 base and J by 7 bases, with 19 bases between. This CDR3 comprises 16 residues. Germline-derived CDR1 and CDR2 are SGHRS and YFSETQ. In nucleotides, the CDR3 is TGCGCCAGCAGCTTGTCTGCGGGGGCCAATATGCATACGCAGTATTTT. Translating it yields CASSLSAGANMHTQYF.

There are a few counts of this clone. The J gene is TRBJ1-4, the V gene TRBV7-9; D not certain. Germline CDR1 SEHNR, CDR2 FQNEAQ (reference sequence). The CDR3 has 13 residues. Trimming cost V 8 bases and J 1 base, with 8 bases left between them. CDR3 in DNA: TGTGCCAGCGGAAGAGGAACTAATGAAAAACTGTTTTTT. Residues: CASGRGTNEKLFF.

In this sample, this clone turned up a few times. The V call is TRBV6-6, the J call TRBJ2-5; the D is unclear. V dropped 5 bases and J dropped 5 bases, with 12 bases sitting between them. Germline loops: CDR1 MNHNY, CDR2 SVGAGI (reference sequence). There are 13 residues in the CDR3. The CDR3 DNA reads TGTGCCAGCAGTGCGGACCCGAGGGAGACCCAGTACTTC. It yields the protein CASSADPRETQYF.

This chain connects TRBV5-1 to TRBJ2-7, with TRBD1 matching over 7 bases. Germline V gives CDR1 SGHRS, CDR2 YFSETQ. This CDR3 region has 14 residues. V lost 2 bases, J lost 3 bases, and 5 bases stayed unmatched. The CDR3 nucleotides are TGCGCCAGCAGCTTATACAGGGGTGGCTACGAGCAGTACTTC. Amino acid sequence: CASSLYRGGYEQYF.

The chain is built from TRBV14 and TRBJ2-1; D is ambiguous. The CDR3 loop spans 12 amino acids. V was cut by 4 bases and J by 6 bases, with 7 bases left in between. CDR1 is SGHDN, CDR2 FVKESK, per germline. The CDR3 coding sequence is TGTGCCAGCAGCCGACGCTCCAATGAGCAGTTCTTC. The encoded protein is CASSRRSNEQFF.

The chain is built from TRBV27 and TRBJ2-2, with TRBD2 as a possible D gene (6 bases). Germline V gene sequence: CDR1 MNHEY, CDR2 SMNVEV (reference sequence). V lost 6 bases to trimming and J lost 4 bases, with 9 bases between them. This CDR3 has 13 residues. CDR3 in amino acids: CASSSTSTGELFF. CDR3 coding DNA: TGTGCCAGCAGCTCGACTAGCACCGGGGAGCTGTTTTTT.

This chain joins TRBV18 and TRBJ1-3; a possible D gene is TRBD1 (5 bases). V was trimmed by 6 bases and J by 0 bases, leaving 18 bases between them. The CDR3 totals 17 residues. Germline CDR1 and CDR2: KGHSH and LQKENI. CDR3 loop: CASSPSWGGTSGNTIYF. CDR3 DNA: TGTGCCAGCTCCCCCTCCTGGGGGGGGACCTCTGGAAACACCATATATTTT.

This chain joins TRBV5-1 and TRBJ1-4; D perhaps matches TRBD1 (6 bases). The CDR3 is made up of 14 amino acids. V was pared by 4 bases and J by 8 bases, with 15 bases between. Per the germline V gene, CDR1 is SGHRS and CDR2 is YFSETQ. The CDR3: CASSTGGGLEKLFF. The CDR3 coding sequence is TGCGCCAGCAGCACCGGTGGGGGCTTAGAAAAACTGTTTTTT. Based on the CDR3 plus reference TRBV5-1 and TRBJ1-4, the full variable domain is KAGVTQTPRYLIKTRGQQVTLSCSPISGHRSVSWYQQTPGQGLQFLFEYFSETQRNKGNFPGRFSGRQFSNSRSEMNVSTLELGDSALYLCASSTGGGLEKLFFGSGTQLSVL.

The V call is TRBV4-1, the J call TRBJ1-2, with TRBD1 as a possible D gene (6 bases). The germline V gene has CDR1 MGHRA and CDR2 YSYEKL. The CDR3 has 15 amino acids. Trimming took off 1 base at V and 4 bases at J, with 13 bases between the two ends. The CDR3 is CASSQVPGAGYGYTF. The CDR3, as DNA: TGCGCCAGCAGCCAAGTCCCGGGGGCGGGCTATGGCTACACCTTC.

The CDR3 sequence is CASSPGNYGYTF. CDR3 coding DNA: TGTGCCAGCAGCCCCGGGAACTATGGCTACACCTTC. This sequence joins TRBV6-1 and TRBJ1-2; D is uncertain. The CDR3 consists of 12 residues. V was trimmed by 6 bases and J by 2 bases, leaving 7 bases between them. The germline CDR1 and CDR2 sequences are MNHNS and SASEGT.